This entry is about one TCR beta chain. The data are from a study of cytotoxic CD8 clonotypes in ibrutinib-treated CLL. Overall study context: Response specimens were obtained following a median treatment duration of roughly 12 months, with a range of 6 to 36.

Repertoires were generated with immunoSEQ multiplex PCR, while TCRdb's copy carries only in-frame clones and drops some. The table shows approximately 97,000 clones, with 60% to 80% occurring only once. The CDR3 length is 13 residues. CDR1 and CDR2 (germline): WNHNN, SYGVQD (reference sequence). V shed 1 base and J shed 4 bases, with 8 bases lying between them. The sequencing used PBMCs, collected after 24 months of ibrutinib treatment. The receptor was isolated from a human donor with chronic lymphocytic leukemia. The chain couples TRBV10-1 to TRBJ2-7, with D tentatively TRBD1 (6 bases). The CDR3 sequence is CASSEFTGYEQYF. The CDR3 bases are TGCGCCAGCAGTGAGTTTACAGGGTACGAGCAGTACTTC.